This T cell receptor (beta chain) is drawn from a study of human T cells and chemical hapten exposure listed by TCRdb under 2021. For the wider study: For sensitization, 2% DPC in acetone was applied to a roughly 2 cm by roughly 2 cm area of upper inner arm skin. Patients additionally received weekly therapeutic DPC doses to the scalp throughout the roughly 26-week study period. Patch testing was done on the upper back using Finn chambers containing 0.01% DPC, and results were scored after 6 days according to International Contact Dermatitis Research Group standards. Most of the patients in the cohort were female, and the cohort covered alopecia areata with under or over 50% scalp involvement, alopecia totalis and alopecia universalis. Libraries were pooled for sequencing, and per-sample TCR yields varied mainly because of small differences in library volumes within the pool. In alopecia patients, the study followed how the peripheral blood TCR repertoire changed in vivo over primary and secondary sensitization to diphenylcyclopropenone (DPC), a hapten. Blood samples were taken from patients before sensitization (week 0) and then at 2, 6 and about 24 weeks after DPC sensitization. Blood for TCR sequencing was provided by twenty-nine alopecia patients at one to four time points (pre-sensitization, 2, 6 and 24 weeks). The investigation overall reported the following: The number of TCRs above 1 in 1000 frequency did not change with DPC sensitization; there was no evidence of global repertoire structure alterations. Repeated subsampling changed both the strength of the expansion versus patch-test correlation and the threshold at which that correlation became significant. Because every patient had alopecia, a presumed autoimmune disease, the patients' immune response might differ from that of healthy individuals. Expanded TCRs formed significantly more large CDR3 similarity clusters than pre-sensitization or healthy control sets, consistent with antigen-driven responses. Patch test score correlated positively with the number of PT1 expanded TCRs, reaching significance at thresholds 8, 16 and 32 but not at 4.

Details on this clonotype: Its target antigen remains unknown. Per-base qualities were not stored, and no clone one base away is much larger.

Library method: RACE. TCRdb records NextSeq 500 as the sequencer. During library preparation, unique molecular identifiers were attached to individual cDNA molecules so that TCRs could be counted quantitatively and reproducibly. Both TCR alpha and TCR beta chains were sequenced from each blood RNA sample. Regarding the original processing steps: The median number of TCRs per sample was 85,000 to 100,000, ranging from about 23,224 to 750,000. V, J and CDR3 annotation of the TCR reads was performed with the Decombinator software suite. To make PS versus PT1 abundance plots, every sample was subsampled to the same number of TCRs (28,000). TCRs were defined as expanded if absent before sensitization and observed at least eight times at the 2-week time point. TCRdb ran its own pipeline on the public reads, namely fastp trimming at Q25 and MiXCR clone calling, and kept in-frame beta chains. Every CDR3 protein is listed once, alongside the most common genes and DNA of its rows. The V and J calls reflect TCRdb's pipeline rather than the authors' work. The sample includes a few hundred thousand distinct CDR3 sequences, with roughly 8% observed a single time. Less than 1.5% of the sample is held by the ten biggest clonotypes.

CDR1 MNHEY and CDR2 SMNVEV were looked up in the germline V gene (reference sequence). V and J are truncated by 3 bases and 8 bases respectively, leaving an intervening sequence of 8 bases. The CDR3 goes from the cysteine to the phenylalanine over 12 residues. Only the CDR3 DNA stays, 36 bases, in frame from base 1. The label giving this sample's time point can be read as: pre-sensitization, week 0. The treatment or condition label, read with the paper, signifies: therapeutic diphenylcyclopropenone sensitization with weekly scalp DPC. At every patch-test visit, the blood draw took place before the patch test was put on. To be eligible, patients had to be aged 18 to 70, diagnosed with alopecia and judged suitable for DPC therapy, while pregnant patients were excluded. Total RNA was isolated from unfractionated whole blood collected in Tempus Blood RNA tubes.

The sequencing used whole blood, collected in connection with sensitization to the hapten diphenylcyclopropenone (DPC). The V and J segments used are TRBV27 and TRBJ2-1, with no confident D gene call. This receptor was identified in a man aged 18 to 29 with alopecia areata. Some clones in this sample may be carry-over from other donors' samples. The CDR3 here reads CASSFKGDEQFF. The DNA sequence is given as TGTGCCAGCAGTTTTAAGGGTGATGAGCAGTTCTTC.